One and the same sample provided the 3 T cell receptor beta chains below, sequenced in a study of TIL therapy for anti-PD-1-resistant metastatic lung cancer. The immunoSEQ assay was v3. Sequencing was performed with immunoSEQ multiplex PCR; in TCRdb, only in-frame clones are kept and a portion is missing. The sample consists of 10,000 to 15,000 clones, roughly 50% of them appearing once. Time point noted: pre-treatment sample, taken before nivolumab and TIL therapy. The tumor samples were excised metastases, mostly pleural nodules or supraclavicular lymph nodes. The specimen was tumor tissue, collected at baseline. The source is a person aged 25 to 85 with non-small cell lung cancer.

Only a few counts were recorded for this clone. CDR3 residues: CASSGRTGSSNQPQHF. CDR3 sequence (DNA): TGCGCCAGCAGCGGGCGGACAGGCTCGAGCAATCAGCCCCAGCATTTT. J is TRBJ1-5 and V is TRBV4-1; 7 positions match TRBD1. The CDR3 spans 16 residues. After removal of 5 bases from V and 1 base from J, the junction contained 8 bases not matched to a gene. Germline CDR1 MGHRA, CDR2 YSYEKL.

The genes are TRBV27 and TRBJ2-3; D remains ambiguous. The CDR3 runs 12 residues. V lost 5 bases and J lost 7, with 10 bases in between. Germline CDR1 and CDR2: MNHEY and SMNVEV (reference sequence). The CDR3 DNA reads TGTGCCAGCAGTCCGTCCGTAAATACGCAGTATTTT. The encoded protein is CASSPSVNTQYF.

V usage is TRBV24-1 and J usage is TRBJ1-5; no reliable D call. Trimming took 4 bases from V and 7 from J, leaving 10 bases between them. Germline V gene lookup returns CDR1 KGHDR and CDR2 SFDVKD. This CDR3 has 13 residues. CDR3 residues: CATSDQTVQPQHF. As DNA, the CDR3 is TGTGCCACCAGTGACCAGACTGTCCAGCCCCAGCATTTT.